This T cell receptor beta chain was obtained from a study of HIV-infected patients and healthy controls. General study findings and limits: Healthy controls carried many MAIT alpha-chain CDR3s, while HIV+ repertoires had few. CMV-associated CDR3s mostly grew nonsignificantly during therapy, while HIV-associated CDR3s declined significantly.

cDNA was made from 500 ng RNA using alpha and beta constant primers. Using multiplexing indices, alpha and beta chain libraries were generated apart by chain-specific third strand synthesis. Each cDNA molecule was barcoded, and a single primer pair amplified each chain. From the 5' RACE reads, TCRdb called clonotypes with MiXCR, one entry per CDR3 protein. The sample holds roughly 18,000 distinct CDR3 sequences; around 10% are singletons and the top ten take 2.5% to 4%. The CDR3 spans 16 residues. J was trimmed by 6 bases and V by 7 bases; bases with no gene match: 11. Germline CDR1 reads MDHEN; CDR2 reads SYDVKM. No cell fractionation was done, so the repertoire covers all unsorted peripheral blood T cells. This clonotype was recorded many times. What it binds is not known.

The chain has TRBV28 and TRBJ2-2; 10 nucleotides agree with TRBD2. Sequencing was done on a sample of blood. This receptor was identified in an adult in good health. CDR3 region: CASTRGVAGGSGELFF. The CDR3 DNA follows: TGTGCCAGCACCCGGGGGGTAGCGGGAGGATCCGGGGAGCTGTTTTTT.